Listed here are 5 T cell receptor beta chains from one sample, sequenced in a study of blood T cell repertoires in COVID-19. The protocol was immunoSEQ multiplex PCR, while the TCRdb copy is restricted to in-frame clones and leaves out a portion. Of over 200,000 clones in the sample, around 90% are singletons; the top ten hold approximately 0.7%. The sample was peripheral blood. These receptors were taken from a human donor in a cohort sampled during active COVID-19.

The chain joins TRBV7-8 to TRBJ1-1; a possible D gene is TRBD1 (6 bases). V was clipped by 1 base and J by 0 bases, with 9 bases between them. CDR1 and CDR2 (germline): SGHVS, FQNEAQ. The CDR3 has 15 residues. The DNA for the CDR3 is TGTGCCAGCAGCTTAGAAGGGGGATTGAACACTGAAGCTTTCTTT. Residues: CASSLEGGLNTEAFF.

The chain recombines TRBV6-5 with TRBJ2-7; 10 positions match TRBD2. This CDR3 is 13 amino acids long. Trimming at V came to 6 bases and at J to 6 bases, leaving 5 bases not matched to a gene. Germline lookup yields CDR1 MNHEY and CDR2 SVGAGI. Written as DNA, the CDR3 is TGTGCCAGCAGGTATAGCGGGGGGCTCGAGCAGTACTTC. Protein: CASRYSGGLEQYF.

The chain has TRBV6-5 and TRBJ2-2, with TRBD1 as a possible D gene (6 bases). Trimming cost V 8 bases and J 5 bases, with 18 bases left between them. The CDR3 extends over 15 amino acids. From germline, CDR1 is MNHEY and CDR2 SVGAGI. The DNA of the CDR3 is TGTGCCAGCGCGACAGGTCCTTTTCAGACCGGGGAGCTGTTTTTT. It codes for CASATGPFQTGELFF.

CDR3 in amino acids: CASSSHDTDTQYF. Here the CDR3 DNA reads TGTGCCAGCAGCTCACATGACACAGATACGCAGTATTTT. The rearrangement uses TRBV5-4 and TRBJ2-3; D is undetermined. In germline, CDR1 is SGHNT, CDR2 YYREEE (reference sequence). The CDR3 extends over 13 amino acids. V lost 3 bases and J lost 2, with 7 bases in between.

This chain's CDR3 is CASSLGTSVYNEQFF. Written as DNA, the CDR3 is TGTGCCAGCAGCTTGGGGACTAGCGTCTACAATGAGCAGTTCTTC. The V gene is TRBV7-3, the J gene TRBJ2-1, with TRBD2 matching over 10 bases. Trimming removed 3 bases from V and 3 bases from J; junction bases left unmatched: 2. The germline V gene encodes CDR1 SGHTA and CDR2 FQGTGA. The CDR3 has 15 residues.